This entry describes one T cell receptor beta chain. This specimen belongs to a study of shared clonotypes between healthy human individuals. Assay used: immunoSEQ multiplex PCR; TCRdb lists only in-frame clones, some missing. Of 1.5 million to 2.5 million clones detected, just under 95% appear once; the ten largest clones hold around 1%. Germline CDR1 is MNHEY and CDR2 is SVGAGI. V lost 5 bases, J lost 4 bases, and 7 bases stayed unmatched. This CDR3 region has 15 residues. CD45RO-negative CD8 cells positively selected for CCR7 made up the naive population, which excluded terminally differentiated effector memory CD45RA+ cells.

The origin of this receptor is a man between 18 and 35 years old in good health. Sequencing was carried out using naive CD8+ T cells sorted from blood. J is TRBJ2-3 and V is TRBV6-5; 9 nucleotides match TRBD1. CDR3 nucleotides: TGTGCCAGCAGTCTCGGGACAGGGAGTGCAGATACGCAGTATTTT. This codes for CASSLGTGSADTQYF.